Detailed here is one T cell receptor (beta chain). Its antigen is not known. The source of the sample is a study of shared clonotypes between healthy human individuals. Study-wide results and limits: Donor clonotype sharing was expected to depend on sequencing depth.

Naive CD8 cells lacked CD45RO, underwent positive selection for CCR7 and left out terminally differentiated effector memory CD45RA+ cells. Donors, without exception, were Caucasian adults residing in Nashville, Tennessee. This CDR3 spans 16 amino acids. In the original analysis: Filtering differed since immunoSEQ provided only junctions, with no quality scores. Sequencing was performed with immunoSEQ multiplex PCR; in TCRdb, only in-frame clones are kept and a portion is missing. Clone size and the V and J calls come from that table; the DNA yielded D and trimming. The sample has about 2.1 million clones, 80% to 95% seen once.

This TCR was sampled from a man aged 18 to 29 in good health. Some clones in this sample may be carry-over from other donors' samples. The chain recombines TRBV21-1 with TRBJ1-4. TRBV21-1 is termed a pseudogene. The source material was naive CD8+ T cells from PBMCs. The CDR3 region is CASSKWGAAANEKLFF. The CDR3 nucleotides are TGTGCCAGCAGCAAATGGGGGGCTGCGGCTAATGAAAAACTGTTTTTT.